The 21 T cell receptor beta chains presented below share a single source sample, sequenced in a study of T cell responses to AZD1222 COVID-19 vaccine. Sequencing used immunoSEQ multiplex PCR; TCRdb keeps in-frame clones, though not all of them. Of 110,000 to 150,000 clones listed, more than 85% are singletons. The starting material was peripheral blood, obtained on day 0 of MenACWY control vaccination. All receptors come from an adult in good health.

Here the CDR3 DNA reads TGTGCCAGTGAAGGCTTAGAAAAACTGTTTTTT. Residues: CASEGLEKLFF. The chain links TRBV19 to TRBJ1-4; D gene uncertain. V lost 8 bases, J lost 8 bases, and 9 bases lay in between. Germline V gene sequence: CDR1 LNHDA, CDR2 SQIVND (reference sequence). The CDR3 loop spans 11 amino acids.

V gene TRBV5-1 combines with J gene TRBJ1-1; D is perhaps TRBD1 (6 bases). Germline CDR1 reads SGHRS; CDR2 reads YFSETQ. This CDR3 has 11 residues. CDR3 region: CPKNLQGKAFF. In DNA, the CDR3 is TGCCCAAAGAATTTACAGGGAAAAGCTTTCTTT.

The V call is TRBV7-2, the J call TRBJ1-2; 11 nucleotides match TRBD1. Per the germline V gene, CDR1 is SGHTA and CDR2 is FQGNSA. The CDR3 extends over 13 amino acids. J gave up 8 bases and V 1 base, and 0 bases lay outside the gene matches. The CDR3 spells CASSLGTGGGYTF. The DNA for the CDR3 is TGTGCCAGCAGCTTAGGGACAGGGGGCGGCTACACCTTC.

The chain employs TRBV5-5 and TRBJ2-7; 8 bases map to TRBD1. Germline CDR1 SGHKS, CDR2 YYEKEE (reference sequence). The CDR3 extends over 16 amino acids. The V gene end was trimmed by 0 bases and the J gene end by 3 bases; junction bases not matched to a gene: 8. The DNA for the CDR3 is TGTGCCAGCAGCTTGGCCCCAGGGGGCGCGATCTACGAGCAGTACTTC. It yields the protein CASSLAPGGAIYEQYF.

A word on this clone: The identical CDR3 is also encoded by other nucleotide sequences in the sample. This chain connects TRBV5-5 to TRBJ2-7; D is undetermined. Trimming stripped 0 bases from V and 4 bases from J, with 2 bases between. Germline CDR1 and CDR2: SGHKS and YYEKEE (reference sequence). The CDR3 has 11 residues. The DNA of the CDR3 is TGTGCCAGCAGCTTGGCGTACGAGCAGTACTTC. Encoded protein: CASSLAYEQYF.

The chain uses TRBV7-9 and TRBJ2-2; D ambiguous. This CDR3 has 13 amino acids. The germline V gene has CDR1 SEHNR and CDR2 FQNEAQ (reference sequence). V gave up 2 bases and J gave up 6 bases, with 7 bases separating them. This chain's CDR3 is CASSLYQAGELFF. The CDR3 DNA follows: TGTGCCAGCAGCTTATACCAGGCCGGGGAGCTGTTTTTT. The variable domain in full, completed from reference TRBV7-9 and TRBJ2-2, reads DTGVSQNPRHKITKRGQNVTFRCDPISEHNRLYWYRQTLGQGPEFLTYFQNEAQLEKSRLLSDRFSAERPKGSFSTLEIQRTEQGDSAMYLCASSLYQAGELFFGEGSRLTVL.

This clone was seen a few times. V usage is TRBV6-6 and J usage is TRBJ2-7, with 7 nucleotides matching TRBD1. The V gene end was trimmed by 5 bases and the J gene end by 0 bases; junction bases not matched to a gene: 7. This CDR3 has 15 residues. Per the germline V gene, CDR1 is MNHNY and CDR2 is SVGAGI (reference sequence). The CDR3 nucleotides read TGTGCCAGCAGTAGTAGGGGGCTAAGCTCCTACGAGCAGTACTTC. Protein: CASSSRGLSSYEQYF.

The CDR3 region is CASSQDSLTGDNSPLHF. CDR3 nucleotides: TGCGCCAGCAGCCAAGATTCTCTCACAGGCGACAATTCACCCCTCCACTTT. The gene calls are TRBV4-1 and TRBJ1-6; maybe TRBD1 (5 bases). This CDR3 region has 17 residues. V was shortened by 0 bases and J by 7 bases, with 16 bases between the two germline ends. Germline loops: CDR1 MGHRA, CDR2 YSYEKL.

The genes are TRBV7-9 and TRBJ1-2, with D possibly TRBD1 on 5 matching bases. Trimming stripped 7 bases from V and 1 base from J, with 16 bases between. Germline V gene sequence: CDR1 SEHNR, CDR2 FQNEAQ (reference sequence). There are 15 residues in the CDR3. The CDR3 reads CASTGAGLVNYGYTF. The DNA for the CDR3 is TGTGCCAGCACCGGTGCGGGGCTGGTTAACTATGGCTACACCTTC.

This clone was observed a single time. The V call is TRBV7-2, the J call TRBJ1-6, with 8 positions matching TRBD1. The germline V gene encodes CDR1 SGHTA and CDR2 FQGNSA. The CDR3 totals 15 residues. J gave up 10 bases and V 5 bases, and 10 bases lay outside the gene matches. CDR3 residues: CASSPWTGQKSPLHF. The CDR3 DNA sequence: TGTGCCAGCAGCCCATGGACAGGGCAAAAATCACCCCTCCACTTT.

The J gene is TRBJ1-1, the V gene TRBV6-5; a possible D gene is TRBD1 (5 bases). This CDR3 has 12 amino acids. Trimming took 2 bases from V and 11 from J, leaving 12 bases between them. From germline, CDR1 is MNHEY and CDR2 SVGAGI. DNA for the CDR3: TGTGCCAGCAGTTACCGGGCAGGGAAGGCTTTCTTT. Translation: CASSYRAGKAFF.

The V call is TRBV29-1, the J call TRBJ2-1, with 7 bases aligning to TRBD1. J was trimmed by 2 bases and V by 5 bases; bases with no gene match: 6. The CDR3 is 14 amino acids. Germline lookup yields CDR1 SQVTM and CDR2 ANQGSEA. CDR3 nucleotide sequence: TGCAGCGTTTATGTGGACAGGACCTACAATGAGCAGTTCTTC. This sequence encodes CSVYVDRTYNEQFF.

The V and J genes are TRBV5-6 and TRBJ1-5, with TRBD1 matching 7 bases. Germline CDR1 SGHDT, CDR2 YYEEEE. This CDR3 comprises 14 residues. The ends lost 2 bases at V and 5 bases at J; junction bases unmatched: 4. As DNA, the CDR3 is TGTGCCAGCAGCTTTCGGGACAGAGATCAGCCCCAGCATTTT. As protein: CASSFRDRDQPQHF.

The chain links TRBV9 to TRBJ1-1; maybe TRBD1 (6 bases). V was pared by 3 bases and J by 1 base, with 10 bases between. Germline V gene sequence: CDR1 SGDLS, CDR2 YYNGEE. This CDR3 spans 14 amino acids. The CDR3 is CASSGQDRNTEAFF. CDR3 DNA sequence: TGTGCCAGCAGCGGACAGGACAGGAACACTGAAGCTTTCTTT.

The rearrangement joins TRBV4-2 to TRBJ2-2; weak D call: TRBD2 (5 bases). Germline CDR1 LGHNA, CDR2 YNFKEQ. V lost 0 bases, J lost 1 base, and 15 bases lay in between. The CDR3 spans 18 residues. The CDR3 reads CASSQDVGLALNTGELFF. CDR3 nucleotide sequence: TGTGCCAGCAGCCAAGATGTAGGGCTAGCCTTGAACACCGGGGAGCTGTTTTTT.

J is TRBJ1-1 and V is TRBV19; 8 bases are a match to TRBD1. This CDR3 contains 15 residues. CDR1 LNHDA and CDR2 SQIVND come from the germline V gene (reference sequence). J gave up 6 bases and V 3 bases, and 9 bases lay outside the gene matches. CDR3 sequence reads: CASSMTGVGPPEAFF. CDR3 sequence (DNA): TGTGCCAGTAGTATGACAGGGGTGGGACCCCCTGAAGCTTTCTTT.

The chain carries TRBV28 and TRBJ1-2; D is unclear. V lost 1 base and J 3 bases, leaving 9 bases between the germline ends. This CDR3 is 14 amino acids long. Germline loops: CDR1 MDHEN, CDR2 SYDVKM. CDR3 sequence: CASSLSSGDYGYTF. CDR3 sequence (DNA): TGTGCCAGCAGTTTATCATCGGGTGACTATGGCTACACCTTC.

This clone showed up just a few times. V usage is TRBV11-2 and J usage is TRBJ2-7, with unresolved D. The germline V and J ends were trimmed by 1 base and 0 bases, with 10 bases remaining between them. CDR3 length: 15 amino acids. Looked up from germline, CDR1 is SGHAT and CDR2 is FQNNGV. The CDR3 nucleotides are TGTGCCAGCAGCTTAGTTGCCAGGAGCTCCTACGAGCAGTACTTC. Protein sequence: CASSLVARSSYEQYF.

The chain uses TRBV2 and TRBJ1-5, with 8 bases aligning to TRBD1. After removal of 5 bases from V and 2 bases from J, the junction contained 8 bases not matched to a gene. Germline CDR1 reads SNHLY; CDR2 reads FYNNEI. CDR3 length equals 16 residues. The CDR3 sequence is CASSFQGARGNQPQHF. The DNA for the CDR3 is TGTGCCAGCAGTTTTCAGGGGGCAAGGGGCAATCAGCCCCAGCATTTT.

The chain links TRBV7-9 to TRBJ1-4, with D possibly matching TRBD1 (6 bases). Trimming took 5 bases from V and 5 from J, leaving 12 bases between them. The CDR3 spans 14 residues. CDR1 and CDR2 from the germline V gene are SEHNR and FQNEAQ (reference sequence). The DNA of the CDR3 is TGTGCCAGCAGCAAAACAGGGATCAATGAAAAACTGTTTTTT. Its protein is CASSKTGINEKLFF.

The gene calls are TRBV7-9 and TRBJ2-7, with 9 bases that match TRBD1. This CDR3 is 15 amino acids long. V shed 5 bases, J shed 1 base, and the junction held 6 bases outside the gene matches. Germline V gives CDR1 SEHNR, CDR2 FQNEAQ (reference sequence). The DNA for the CDR3 is TGTGCCAGCAGCCCGGCGACAGGGGGGTCCTACGAGCAGTACTTC. Residues: CASSPATGGSYEQYF.